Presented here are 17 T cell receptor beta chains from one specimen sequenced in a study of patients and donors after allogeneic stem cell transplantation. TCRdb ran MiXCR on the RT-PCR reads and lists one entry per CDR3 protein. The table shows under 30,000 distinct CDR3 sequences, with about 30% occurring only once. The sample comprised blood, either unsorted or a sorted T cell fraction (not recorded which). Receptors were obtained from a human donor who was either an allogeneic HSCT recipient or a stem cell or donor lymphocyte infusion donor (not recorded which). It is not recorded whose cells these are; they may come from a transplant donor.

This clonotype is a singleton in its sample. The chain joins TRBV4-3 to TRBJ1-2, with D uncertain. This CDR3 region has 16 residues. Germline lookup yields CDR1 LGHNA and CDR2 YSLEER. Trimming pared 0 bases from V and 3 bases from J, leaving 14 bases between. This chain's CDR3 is CASSQEKARADYGYTF. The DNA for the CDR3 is TGCGCCAGCAGCCAAGAAAAGGCCCGGGCGGACTATGGCTACACCTTC.

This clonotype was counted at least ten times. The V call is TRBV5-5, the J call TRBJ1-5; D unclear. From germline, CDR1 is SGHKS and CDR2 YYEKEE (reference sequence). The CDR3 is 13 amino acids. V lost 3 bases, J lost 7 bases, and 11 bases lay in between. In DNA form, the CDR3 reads TGTGCCAGCAGCTGGTCTCCTCGGCAGCCCCAGCATTTT. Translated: CASSWSPRQPQHF.

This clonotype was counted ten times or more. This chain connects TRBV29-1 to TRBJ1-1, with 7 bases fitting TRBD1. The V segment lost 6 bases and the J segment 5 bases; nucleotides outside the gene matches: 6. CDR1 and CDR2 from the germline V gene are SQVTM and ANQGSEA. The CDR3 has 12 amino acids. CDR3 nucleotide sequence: TGCAGCGTCCACAGGGGACGGACTGAAGCTTTCTTT. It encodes CSVHRGRTEAFF.

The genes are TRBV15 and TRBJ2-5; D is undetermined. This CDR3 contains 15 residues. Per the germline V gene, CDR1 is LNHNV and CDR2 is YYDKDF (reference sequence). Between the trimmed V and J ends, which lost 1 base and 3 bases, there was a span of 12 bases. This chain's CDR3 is CATSRAPRPKETQYF. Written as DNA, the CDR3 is TGTGCCACCAGCAGAGCCCCTCGGCCTAAAGAGACCCAGTACTTC.

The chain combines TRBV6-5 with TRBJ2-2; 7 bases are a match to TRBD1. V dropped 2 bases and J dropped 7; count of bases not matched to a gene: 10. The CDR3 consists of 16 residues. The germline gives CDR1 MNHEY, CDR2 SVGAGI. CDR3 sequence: CASSYAGTAHYGELFF. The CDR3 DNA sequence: TGTGCCAGCAGTTACGCCGGGACAGCTCATTACGGGGAGCTGTTTTTT.

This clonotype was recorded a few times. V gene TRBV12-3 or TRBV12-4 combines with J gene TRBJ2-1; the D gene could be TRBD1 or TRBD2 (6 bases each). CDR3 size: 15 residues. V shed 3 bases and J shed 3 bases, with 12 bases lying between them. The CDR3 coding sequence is TGTGCCAGCAGTTTTGGGGGGCTCATCTACAATGAGCAGTTCTTC. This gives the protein CASSFGGLIYNEQFF.

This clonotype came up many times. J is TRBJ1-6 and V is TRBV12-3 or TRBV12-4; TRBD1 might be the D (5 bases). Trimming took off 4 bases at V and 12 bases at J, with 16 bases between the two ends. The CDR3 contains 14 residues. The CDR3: CASSYRDRILPLHF. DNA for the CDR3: TGTGCCAGCAGTTACCGGGACCGGATTTTACCCCTCCACTTT.

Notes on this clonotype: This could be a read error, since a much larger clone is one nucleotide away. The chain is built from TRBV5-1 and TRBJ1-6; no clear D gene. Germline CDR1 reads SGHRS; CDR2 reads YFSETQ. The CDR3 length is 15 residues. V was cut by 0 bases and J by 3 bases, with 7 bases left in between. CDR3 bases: TGCGCCAGCAGCTTGGTTAACAGCTATAATTCACCCCTCCACTTT. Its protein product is CASSLVNSYNSPLHF.

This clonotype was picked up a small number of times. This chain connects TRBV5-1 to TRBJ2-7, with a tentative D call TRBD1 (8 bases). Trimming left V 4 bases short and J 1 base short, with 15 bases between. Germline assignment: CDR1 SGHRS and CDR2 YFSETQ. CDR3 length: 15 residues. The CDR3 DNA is TGCGCCAGCAGCCTCGGACAGGGAGGGTCCTACGAGCAGTACGTC. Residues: CASSLGQGGSYEQYV.

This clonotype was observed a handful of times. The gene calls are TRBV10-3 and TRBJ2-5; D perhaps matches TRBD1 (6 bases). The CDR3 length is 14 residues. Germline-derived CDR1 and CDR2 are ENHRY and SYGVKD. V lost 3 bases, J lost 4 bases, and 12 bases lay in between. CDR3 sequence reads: CAISEGGGGETQYF. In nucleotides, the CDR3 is TGTGCCATCAGTGAAGGGGGTGGAGGAGAGACCCAGTACTTC.

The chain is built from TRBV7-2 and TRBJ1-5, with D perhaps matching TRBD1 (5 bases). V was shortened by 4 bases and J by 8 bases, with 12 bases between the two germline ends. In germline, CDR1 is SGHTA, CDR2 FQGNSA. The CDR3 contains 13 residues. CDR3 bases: TGTGCCAGCAGCTCTCCCACAGGAGAGCCCCAGCATTTT. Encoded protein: CASSSPTGEPQHF.

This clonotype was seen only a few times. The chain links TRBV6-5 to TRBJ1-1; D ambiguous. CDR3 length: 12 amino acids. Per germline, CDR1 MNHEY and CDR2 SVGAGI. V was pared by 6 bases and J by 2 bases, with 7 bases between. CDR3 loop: CASSRTNTEAFF. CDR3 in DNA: TGTGCCAGCAGCCGAACAAACACTGAAGCTTTCTTT.

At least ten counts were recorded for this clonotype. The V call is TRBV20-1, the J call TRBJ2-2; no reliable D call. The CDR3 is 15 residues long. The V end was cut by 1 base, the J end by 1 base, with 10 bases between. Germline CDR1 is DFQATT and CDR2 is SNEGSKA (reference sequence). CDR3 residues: CSARGALGNTGELFF. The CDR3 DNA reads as TGCAGTGCTAGAGGAGCTTTGGGGAACACCGGGGAGCTGTTTTTT.

The CDR3 coding sequence is TGCGCCAGCAGCTTGGCGGTTAGACAGGGGCCATACCCCTATGGCTACACCTTC. This encodes CASSLAVRQGPYPYGYTF. V and J are TRBV5-1 and TRBJ1-2; the match to TRBD1 covers 8 bases. Germline V gene sequence: CDR1 SGHRS, CDR2 YFSETQ. The V and J ends lost 0 bases and 4 bases, in that order; junction bases with no gene match: 14. The CDR3 is 18 residues long.

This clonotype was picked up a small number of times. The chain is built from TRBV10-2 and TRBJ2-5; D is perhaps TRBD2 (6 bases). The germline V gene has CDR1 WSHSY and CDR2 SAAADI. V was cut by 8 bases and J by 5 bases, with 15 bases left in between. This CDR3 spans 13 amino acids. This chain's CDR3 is CASSGGARETQYF. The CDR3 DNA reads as TGCGCCAGCTCTGGAGGGGCTCGGGAGACCCAGTACTTC.

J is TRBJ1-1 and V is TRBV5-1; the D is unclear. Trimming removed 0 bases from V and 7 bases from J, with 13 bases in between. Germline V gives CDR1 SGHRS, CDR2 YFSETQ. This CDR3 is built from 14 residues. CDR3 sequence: CASSLGPGTDEAFF. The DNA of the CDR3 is TGCGCCAGCAGCTTGGGACCCGGCACAGATGAAGCTTTCTTT.

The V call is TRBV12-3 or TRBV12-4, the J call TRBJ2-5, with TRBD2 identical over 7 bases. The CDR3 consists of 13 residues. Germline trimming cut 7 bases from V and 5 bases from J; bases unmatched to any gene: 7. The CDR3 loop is CASKRGLKETQYF. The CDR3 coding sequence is TGTGCCAGCAAACGGGGACTAAAGGAGACCCAGTACTTC.